The sequence of this T cell receptor beta chain was determined in a study of blood T cell repertoires in COVID-19. Study at large: The United States, Italy and Spain were the sources of the acute and convalescent COVID-19 samples. PBMCs, B-cell-depleted T cells, or T cells were the source of the cDNA or gDNA that made up the material.

The CDR3 runs 14 residues. Germline V gene sequence: CDR1 SGDLS, CDR2 YYNGEE. The V and J ends lost 0 bases and 3 bases, in that order; junction bases with no gene match: 0. In assigning cohorts, the study relied on participant-reported clinical history. Either two negative PCRs, clearance, or symptom resolution qualified Cohort 3 donors as recovered. Some clones are missing from TCRdb's copy, which holds only in-frame ones; the method was immunoSEQ multiplex PCR. The table lists fewer than 400,000 clones, under 90% of them singletons. The sequencing sample was made of PBMCs or T cells enriched from blood (not recorded which). V gene TRBV9 combines with J gene TRBJ1-1; 9 nucleotides agree with TRBD1. The receptor comes from a man aged 60 to 69 who had recovered from COVID-19. The CDR3 DNA reads TGTGCCAGCAGCGTAGGGACAGGGGACACTGAAGCTTTCTTT. The encoded protein is CASSVGTGDTEAFF.